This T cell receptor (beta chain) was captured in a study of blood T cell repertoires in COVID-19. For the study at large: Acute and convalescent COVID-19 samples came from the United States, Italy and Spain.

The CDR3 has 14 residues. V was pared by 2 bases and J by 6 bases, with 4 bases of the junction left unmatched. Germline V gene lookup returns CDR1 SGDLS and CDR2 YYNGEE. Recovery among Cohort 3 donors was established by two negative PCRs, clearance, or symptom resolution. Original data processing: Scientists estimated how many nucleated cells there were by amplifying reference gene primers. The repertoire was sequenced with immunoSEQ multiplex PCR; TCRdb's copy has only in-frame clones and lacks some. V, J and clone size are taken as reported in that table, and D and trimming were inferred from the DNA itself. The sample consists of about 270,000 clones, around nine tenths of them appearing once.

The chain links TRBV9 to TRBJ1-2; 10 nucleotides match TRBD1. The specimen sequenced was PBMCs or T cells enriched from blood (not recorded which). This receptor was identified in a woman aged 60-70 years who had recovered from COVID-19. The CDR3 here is CASSVGTGVNGYTF. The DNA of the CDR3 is TGTGCCAGCAGCGTTGGGACAGGGGTCAATGGCTACACCTTC.